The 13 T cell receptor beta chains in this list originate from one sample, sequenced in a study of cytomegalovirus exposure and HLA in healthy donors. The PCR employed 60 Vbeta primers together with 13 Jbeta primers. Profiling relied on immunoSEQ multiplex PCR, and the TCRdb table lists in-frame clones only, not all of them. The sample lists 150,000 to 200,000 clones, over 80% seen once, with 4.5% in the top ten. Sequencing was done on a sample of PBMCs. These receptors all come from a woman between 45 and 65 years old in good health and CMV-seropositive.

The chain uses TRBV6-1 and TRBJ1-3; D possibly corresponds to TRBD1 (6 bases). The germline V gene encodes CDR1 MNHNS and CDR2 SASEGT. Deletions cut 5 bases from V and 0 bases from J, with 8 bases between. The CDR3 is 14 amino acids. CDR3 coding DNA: TGTGCCAGCAGTTGGACAGACTCTGGAAACACCATATATTTT. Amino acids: CASSWTDSGNTIYF.

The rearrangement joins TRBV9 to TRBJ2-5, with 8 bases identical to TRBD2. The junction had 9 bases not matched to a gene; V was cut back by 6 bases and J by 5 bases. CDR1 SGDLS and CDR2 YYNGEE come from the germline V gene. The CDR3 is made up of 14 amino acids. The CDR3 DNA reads TGTGCCAGCACCAAGTCCGGGGGGGTGGAGACCCAGTACTTC. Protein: CASTKSGGVETQYF. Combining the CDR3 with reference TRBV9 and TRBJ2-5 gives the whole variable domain DSGVTQTPKHLITATGQRVTLRCSPRSGDLSVYWYQQSLDQGLQFLIQYYNGEERAKGNILERFSAQQFPDLHSELNLSSLELGDSALYFCASTKSGGVETQYFGPGTRLLVL.

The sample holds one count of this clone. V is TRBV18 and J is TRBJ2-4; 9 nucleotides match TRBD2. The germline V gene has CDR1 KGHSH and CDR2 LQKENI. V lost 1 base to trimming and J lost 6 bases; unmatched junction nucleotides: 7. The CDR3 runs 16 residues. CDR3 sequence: CASSPLAGDDGNIQYF. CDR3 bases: TGTGCCAGCTCACCACTAGCGGGGGATGATGGAAACATTCAGTACTTC.

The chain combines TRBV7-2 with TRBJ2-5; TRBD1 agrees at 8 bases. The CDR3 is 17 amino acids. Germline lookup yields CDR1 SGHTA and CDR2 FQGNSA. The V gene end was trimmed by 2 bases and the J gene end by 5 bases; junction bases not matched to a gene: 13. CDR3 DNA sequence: TGTGCCAGCAGCTTAAGCGACATTAGACAGGGGATGGAGACCCAGTACTTC. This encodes CASSLSDIRQGMETQYF.

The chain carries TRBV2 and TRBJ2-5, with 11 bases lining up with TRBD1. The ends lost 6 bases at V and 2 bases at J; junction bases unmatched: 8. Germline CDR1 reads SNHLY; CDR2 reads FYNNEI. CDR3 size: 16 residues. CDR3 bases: TGTGCCAGCAGGGCTAGGACAGGGGGCAGACAAGAGACCCAGTACTTC. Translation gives CASRARTGGRQETQYF.

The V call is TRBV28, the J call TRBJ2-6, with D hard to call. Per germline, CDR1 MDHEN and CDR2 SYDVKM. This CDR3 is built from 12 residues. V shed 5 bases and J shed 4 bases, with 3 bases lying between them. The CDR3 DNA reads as TGTGCCAGCAGTCCAGGGGCCAACGTCCTGACTTTC. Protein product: CASSPGANVLTF.

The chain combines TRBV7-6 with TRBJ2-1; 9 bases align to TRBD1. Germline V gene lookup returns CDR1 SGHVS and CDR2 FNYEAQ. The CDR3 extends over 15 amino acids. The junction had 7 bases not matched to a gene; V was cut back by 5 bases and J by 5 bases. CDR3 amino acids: CASSRGTGTHNEQFF. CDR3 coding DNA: TGTGCCAGCAGCCGAGGGACAGGGACTCACAATGAGCAGTTCTTC.

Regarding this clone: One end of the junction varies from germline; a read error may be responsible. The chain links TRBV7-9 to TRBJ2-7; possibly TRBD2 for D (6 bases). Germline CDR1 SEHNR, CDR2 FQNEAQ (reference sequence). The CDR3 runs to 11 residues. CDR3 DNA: TGTTCCAGCAGCGTTAGCGGCGAGCAGTACTTC. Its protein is CSSSVSGEQYF.

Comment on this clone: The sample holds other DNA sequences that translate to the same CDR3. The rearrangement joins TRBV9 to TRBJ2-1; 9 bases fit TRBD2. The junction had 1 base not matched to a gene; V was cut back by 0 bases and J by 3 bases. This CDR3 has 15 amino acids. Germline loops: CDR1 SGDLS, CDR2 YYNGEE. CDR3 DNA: TGTGCCAGCAGCGTAGGGACTAGCGTCTACAATGAGCAGTTCTTC. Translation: CASSVGTSVYNEQFF.

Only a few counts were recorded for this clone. CDR3 in DNA: TGTGCCAGCAGTCCTAGGACAGGGGACATAAGGCAGTACTTC. Its translation is CASSPRTGDIRQYF. The chain carries TRBV6-5 and TRBJ2-7; 9 bases line up with TRBD1. With 5 bases clipped from V and 9 bases from J, the junction kept 11 bases outside the gene matches. The V gene's germline CDR1 is MNHEY and CDR2 SVGAGI. The CDR3 is 14 amino acids.

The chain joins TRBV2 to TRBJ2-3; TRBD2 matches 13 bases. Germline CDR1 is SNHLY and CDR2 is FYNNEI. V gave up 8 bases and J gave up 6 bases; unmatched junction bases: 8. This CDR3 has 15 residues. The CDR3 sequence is CASHSGTSGVDTQYF. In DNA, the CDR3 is TGTGCCAGCCACTCCGGGACTAGCGGGGTTGATACGCAGTATTTT.

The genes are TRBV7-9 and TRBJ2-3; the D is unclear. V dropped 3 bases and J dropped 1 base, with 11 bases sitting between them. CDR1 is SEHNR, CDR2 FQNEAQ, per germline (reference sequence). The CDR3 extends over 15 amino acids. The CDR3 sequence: CASSLGSYGTDTQYF. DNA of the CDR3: TGTGCCAGCAGCTTGGGCAGCTATGGCACAGATACGCAGTATTTT.

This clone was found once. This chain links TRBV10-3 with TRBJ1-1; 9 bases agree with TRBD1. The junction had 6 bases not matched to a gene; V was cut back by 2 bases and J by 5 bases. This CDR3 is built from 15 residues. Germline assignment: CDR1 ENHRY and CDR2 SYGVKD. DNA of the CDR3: TGTGCCATCAGTGAGACGGACAGGGGAAGTACTGAAGCTTTCTTT. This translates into CAISETDRGSTEAFF.